This T cell receptor beta chain derives from a study of human T cells and chemical hapten exposure. About the research overall: Diphenylcyclopropenone was applied weekly to patients' scalps across the approximately 25-week study. General study points: Counts of expanded TCRs at PT1 were positively correlated with patch test score.

With 4 bases removed from V and 7 bases from J, the gap between germline ends came to 18 bases. This CDR3 comprises 14 residues. Germline V gene sequence: CDR1 SGHRS, CDR2 YFSETQ. Library preparation tagged each individual cDNA molecule with a unique molecular identifier. TCRdb itself ran the RACE reads through MiXCR, one entry per CDR3 protein. Of about 84,000 distinct CDR3 sequences listed, roughly 10% are singletons. This clonotype was counted at least ten times. Its specificity is not known. Time point indicated: patch test 2, 6 weeks after DPC sensitization. Indicated treatment: therapeutic diphenylcyclopropenone sensitization with weekly scalp DPC.

The sequence was collected from a woman in her twenties or thirties with alopecia areata. Some clones in this sample may be carry-over from other donors' samples. The chain links TRBV5-1 to TRBJ2-7, with D possibly being TRBD2 (5 bases). The source material was whole blood, sampled in connection with sensitization to the hapten diphenylcyclopropenone (DPC). The CDR3 loop reads CASSPALSGREQYF. In DNA, the CDR3 is TGCGCCAGCAGCCCTGCACTGTCGGGGAGAGAGCAGTACTTC.